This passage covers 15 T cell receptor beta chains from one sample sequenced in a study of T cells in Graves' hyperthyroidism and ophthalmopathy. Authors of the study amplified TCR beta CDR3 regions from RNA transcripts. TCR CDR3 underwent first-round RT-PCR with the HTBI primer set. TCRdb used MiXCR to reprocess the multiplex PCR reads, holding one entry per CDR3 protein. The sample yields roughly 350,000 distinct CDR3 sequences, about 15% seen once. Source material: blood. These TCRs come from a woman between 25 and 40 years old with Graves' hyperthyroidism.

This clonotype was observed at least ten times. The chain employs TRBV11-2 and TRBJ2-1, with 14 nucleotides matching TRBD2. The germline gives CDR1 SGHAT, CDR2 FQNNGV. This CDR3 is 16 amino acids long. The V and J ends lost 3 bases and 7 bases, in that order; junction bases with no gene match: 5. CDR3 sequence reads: CASSFRGTSGSNEQFF. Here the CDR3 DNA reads TGTGCCAGCAGCTTCCGCGGGACTAGCGGGAGTAATGAGCAGTTCTTC.

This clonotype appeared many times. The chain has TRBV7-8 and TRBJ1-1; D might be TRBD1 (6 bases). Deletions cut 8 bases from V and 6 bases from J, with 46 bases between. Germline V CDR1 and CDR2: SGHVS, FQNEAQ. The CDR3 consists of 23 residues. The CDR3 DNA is TGTGCCAGCGCCCCTTCTCGGAATGGTTGGGGGCGCCGGTTAATTTTTATGACTCCTGAAGCTTTCTTT. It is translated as CASAPSRNGWGRRLIFMTPEAFF.

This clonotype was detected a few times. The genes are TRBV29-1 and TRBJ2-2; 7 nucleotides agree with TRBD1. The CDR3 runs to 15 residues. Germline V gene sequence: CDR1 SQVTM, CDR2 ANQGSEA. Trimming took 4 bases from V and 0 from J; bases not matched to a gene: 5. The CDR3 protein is CSVAVGGANTGELFF. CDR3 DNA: TGCAGCGTTGCGGTAGGGGGCGCGAACACCGGGGAGCTGTTTTTT.

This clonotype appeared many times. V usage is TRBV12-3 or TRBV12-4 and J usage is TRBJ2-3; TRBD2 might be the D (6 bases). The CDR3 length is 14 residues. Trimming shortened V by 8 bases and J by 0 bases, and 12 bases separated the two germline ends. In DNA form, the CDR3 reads TGTGCCAGCCGGGAGTCGTCTAGCACAGATACGCAGTATTTT. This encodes CASRESSSTDTQYF.

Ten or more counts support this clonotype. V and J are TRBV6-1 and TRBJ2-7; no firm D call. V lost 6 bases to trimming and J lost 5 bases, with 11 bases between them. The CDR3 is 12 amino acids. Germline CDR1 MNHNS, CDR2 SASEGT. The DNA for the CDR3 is TGTGCCAGCAGCCTAACCCGGGACGAGCAGTACTTC. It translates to CASSLTRDEQYF.

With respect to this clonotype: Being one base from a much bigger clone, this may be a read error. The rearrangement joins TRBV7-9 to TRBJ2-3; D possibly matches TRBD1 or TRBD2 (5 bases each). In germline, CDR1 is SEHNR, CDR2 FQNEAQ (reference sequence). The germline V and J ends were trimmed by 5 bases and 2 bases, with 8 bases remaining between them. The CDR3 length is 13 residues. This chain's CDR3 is CASSVGTTDTQYF. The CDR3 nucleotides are TGTGCCAGCAGCGTGGGGACCACAGATACGCAGTATTTT.

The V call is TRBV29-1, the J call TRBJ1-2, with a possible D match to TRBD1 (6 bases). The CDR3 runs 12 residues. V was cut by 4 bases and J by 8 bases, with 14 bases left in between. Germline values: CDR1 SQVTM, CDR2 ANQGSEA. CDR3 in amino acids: CSVVTGGEGYTF. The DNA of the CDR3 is TGCAGCGTTGTGACAGGAGGGGAAGGCTACACCTTC. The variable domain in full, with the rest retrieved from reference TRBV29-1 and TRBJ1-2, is SAVISQKPSRDICQRGTSLTIQCQVDSQVTMMFWYRQQPGQSLTLIATANQGSEATYESGFVIDKFPISRPNLTFSTLTVSNMSPEDSSIYLCSVVTGGEGYTFGSGTRLTVV.

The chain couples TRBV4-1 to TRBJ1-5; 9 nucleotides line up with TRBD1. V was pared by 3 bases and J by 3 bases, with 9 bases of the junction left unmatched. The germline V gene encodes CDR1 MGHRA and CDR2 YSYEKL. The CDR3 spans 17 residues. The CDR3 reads CASSQDKDRGNNQPQHF. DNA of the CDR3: TGCGCCAGCAGCCAGGATAAGGACAGGGGAAACAATCAGCCCCAGCATTTT.

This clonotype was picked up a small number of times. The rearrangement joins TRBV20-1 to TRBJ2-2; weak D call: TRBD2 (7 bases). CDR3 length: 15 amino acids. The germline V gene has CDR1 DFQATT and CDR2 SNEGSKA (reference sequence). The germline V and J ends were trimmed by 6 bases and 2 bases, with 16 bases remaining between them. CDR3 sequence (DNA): TGCAGTGCCTGGGGGGGGCATCTCAACACCGGGGAGCTGTTTTTT. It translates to CSAWGGHLNTGELFF.

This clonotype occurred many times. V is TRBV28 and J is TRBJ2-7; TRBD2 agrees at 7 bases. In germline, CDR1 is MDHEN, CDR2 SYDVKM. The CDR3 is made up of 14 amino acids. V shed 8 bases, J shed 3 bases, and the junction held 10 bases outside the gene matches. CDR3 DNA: TGTGCCAGCGTCCCCCGGGGGGTCATCTACGAGCAGTACTTC. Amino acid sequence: CASVPRGVIYEQYF. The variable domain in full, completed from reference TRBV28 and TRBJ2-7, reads DVKVTQSSRYLVKRTGEKVFLECVQDMDHENMFWYRQDPGLGLRLIYFSYDVKMKEKGDIPEGYSVSREKKERFSLILESASTNQTSMYLCASVPRGVIYEQYFGPGTRLTVT.

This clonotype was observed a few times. The CDR3 sequence is CASSGQAVGYYGYTF. In DNA form, the CDR3 reads TGTGCCAGCAGCGGACAGGCTGTTGGGTACTATGGCTACACCTTC. The gene calls are TRBV9 and TRBJ1-2; D perhaps matches TRBD1 (6 bases). The CDR3 is 15 amino acids. Germline V gene lookup returns CDR1 SGDLS and CDR2 YYNGEE. V lost 3 bases and J lost 3, with 15 bases in between.

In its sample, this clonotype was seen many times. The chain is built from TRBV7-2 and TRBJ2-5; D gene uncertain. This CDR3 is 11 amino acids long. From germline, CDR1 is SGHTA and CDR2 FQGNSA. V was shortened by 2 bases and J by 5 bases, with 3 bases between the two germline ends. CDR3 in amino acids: CASSLMETQYF. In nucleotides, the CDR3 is TGTGCCAGCAGCTTAATGGAGACCCAGTACTTC.

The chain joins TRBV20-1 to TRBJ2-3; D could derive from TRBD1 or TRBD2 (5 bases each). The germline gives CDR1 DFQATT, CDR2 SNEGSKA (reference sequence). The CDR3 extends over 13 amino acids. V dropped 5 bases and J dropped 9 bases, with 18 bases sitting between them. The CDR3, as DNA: TGCAGTGCTGGGGGAGAACCTCCGGGGACGCAGTATTTT. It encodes CSAGGEPPGTQYF.

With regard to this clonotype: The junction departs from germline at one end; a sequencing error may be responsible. The CDR3 DNA reads TGTGCCAGCAGCCCCGACTTGGGCAATGAGCAGCTCTTC. It is translated as CASSPDLGNEQLF. The chain links TRBV11-1 to TRBJ2-1, with D hard to call. The CDR3 length is 13 residues. CDR1 and CDR2 from the germline V gene are SGHAT and FQDESV (reference sequence).

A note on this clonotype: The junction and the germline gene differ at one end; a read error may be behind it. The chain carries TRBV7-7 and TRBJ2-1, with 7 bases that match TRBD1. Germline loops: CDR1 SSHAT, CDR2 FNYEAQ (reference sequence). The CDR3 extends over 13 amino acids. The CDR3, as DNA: TGTGCTAGCAGCCCGGGACAGATTAATGAGCAGTTCTTC. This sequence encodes CASSPGQINEQFF.